A selection of T cell receptor beta chains follows, all from one sample in a study of T cell responses to AZD1222 COVID-19 vaccine. Sequenced by immunoSEQ multiplex PCR; TCRdb stores in-frame clones only, minus some. Of about 110,000 clones detected, approximately 89% appear once; the ten largest clones hold roughly 3.2%. Specimen: peripheral blood, collected on day 0 of MenACWY control vaccination. These receptors all come from an adult in good health. CDR3s include the opening cysteine and the closing phenylalanine or tryptophan.

>TRBV7-9
CASSSDYYEQYF
>TRBV29-1
CSVEVGQGTYGYTF
>TRBV7-9
CASSSAPTTGTHSYEQYF
>TRBV4-3
CASSQGAGTQYEQYF
>TRBV4-3
CASSPMTGSSLSGNTIYF
>TRBV5-1
CASRPDSSPYNEQFF
>TRBV2
CASPPKGPANYEQYF
>TRBV5-1
CASSFGGGELFF
>TRBV30
CARSVGTGGLDTEAFF
>TRBV2
CASSGWTGPQEQYF
>TRBV9
CASSKTAPRVNQPQHF
>TRBV28
CASSSATLKTF
>TRBV9
CASSVRKSGDNNEQFF
>TRBV10-3
CAISASRLAGSDTQYF
>TRBV5-1
CASSRFGQSSTDTQYF
>TRBV14
CASSQGGALFNEQFF
>TRBV13
CASSLVSGATQYF
>TRBV11-3
CASSLRGGQGVTGELFF
>TRBV7-2
CASSLDLVPSGAYEQYF
>TRBV6-1
CASSEGALRNQPQHF